This T cell receptor (beta chain) was documented in a study of blood T cell repertoires in COVID-19. Study context: Sites in the United States, Italy and Spain provided acute and convalescent COVID-19 samples. PBMCs, B-cell-depleted T cells, or T cells provided the cDNA or gDNA that made up the material.

In the original analysis: Counts of nucleated cells, estimated from reference gene primer amplification, were obtained. Profiling relied on immunoSEQ multiplex PCR, and the TCRdb table lists in-frame clones only, not all of them. That table is the source of V, J and clone size, and D and trimming were worked out from the DNA. Here the sample spans about 89,000 clones, about 85% being singletons. CDR1 is MNHEY, CDR2 SMNVEV, per germline (reference sequence). There are 15 residues in the CDR3. V lost 8 bases to trimming and J lost 5 bases; unmatched junction nucleotides: 12. What was sequenced was peripheral blood. The chain couples TRBV27 to TRBJ2-1, with 7 bases lining up with TRBD1. This receptor was identified in a woman aged 80 or over with acute or convalescent COVID-19. CDR3 region: CASPPPRTGNNEQFF. CDR3 DNA sequence: TGTGCCAGCCCGCCCCCGCGGACAGGAAACAATGAGCAGTTCTTC.